This is a list of T cell receptor beta chains from one sample in a study of blood T cells in healthy people across ages. In TCRdb, the 5' RACE reads were re-called with MiXCR into one record per CDR3 protein. The table lists about 930,000 distinct CDR3 sequences, 25% to 35% of them singletons. The data also belong to a second study, concerning T cells of mothers and their children.

The sample comprised blood. All receptors derive from a woman between 40 and 55 years old in good health. The CDR3 runs from the conserved cysteine through the conserved F or W. The D gene is left open where the match is weak. Size is stated for part of the rows, as once, few or many counts, or as a class when the clone is expanded.

>once|.|TRBJ1-1|TRBV20-1
TGCAGTGCTCGGACAGATCGAGGGACTGAAGCTTTCTTT
CSARTDRGTEAFF
>.|.|TRBJ2-7|TRBV7-2
TGTGCCAGCAGCTTAGAGTTGCAGCCCTTCTACGAGCAGTACTTC
CASSLELQPFYEQYF
>.|TRBD1|TRBJ1-2|TRBV18
TGTGCCAGCTCACCCATCGGGTCCCCCGGGACAGGGGCTTATGGCTACACCTTC
CASSPIGSPGTGAYGYTF
>.|TRBD2|TRBJ2-3|TRBV5-1
TGCGCCAGCAGCTTTTCGTCGAGCGGGGGGGGTACAGATACGCAGTATTTT
CASSFSSSGGGTDTQYF
>.|TRBD1|TRBJ2-7|TRBV14
TGTGCCAGCAGCCTAATACAGGGGGGAAGGTACGAGCAGTACTTC
CASSLIQGGRYEQYF
>.|.|TRBJ2-7|TRBV27
TGTGCCAGCAGTTTGGGGGGGACAGAATGCGAGCAGTACTTC
CASSLGGTECEQYF
>many|.|TRBJ2-3|TRBV10-3
TGTGCCATCAGTTTCCGTGGAGTTAGCACAGATACGCAGTATTTT
CAISFRGVSTDTQYF
>.|.|TRBJ2-7|TRBV15
TGTGCCACCAGCAGAGCGAGCCGGGGCAAAAGCTCCTACGAGCAGTACTTC
CATSRASRGKSSYEQYF
>.|.|TRBJ2-1|TRBV12-3/TRBV12-4
TGTGCCAGCAGTAACAGGGATAATGAGCAGTTCTTC
CASSNRDNEQFF
>once|TRBD2|TRBJ2-5|TRBV7-2
TGTGCCAGCAGCTTAAGGCTGTTAGCGGGGGGCCAGGGAGAGACCCAGTACTTC
CASSLRLLAGGQGETQYF
>.|TRBD1|TRBJ1-2|TRBV7-2
TGTGCCAGCAGCTTAGCCTCTACCGGGACAGGTTATGACTACACCTTC
CASSLASTGTGYDYTF
>.|TRBD1|TRBJ1-5|TRBV7-9
TGTGCCAGCAGCTCCACAGGGGATTCAGAGCCCCAGCATTTT
CASSSTGDSEPQHF
>.|.|TRBJ2-1|TRBV12-3/TRBV12-4
TGTGCCAGCAGTTTAGGCTCACAGGACAATGGGGAGACCCAGTTCTTC
CASSLGSQDNGETQFF
>.|TRBD1|TRBJ1-5|TRBV28
TGTGCCAGCAGCCGTTTCAGACAGGGCGGTCAGCCCCAGCATTTT
CASSRFRQGGQPQHF
>once|TRBD1|TRBJ2-7|TRBV7-2
TGTGCCAGCAGCTCTCCAGGGGGCTTCTACAATGAGCAGTACTTC
CASSSPGGFYNEQYF
>many|.|TRBJ1-1|TRBV20-1
TGCAGTGCTAGTTCTTATCCTGAAGCTTTCTTT
CSASSYPEAFF
>few|TRBD2|TRBJ2-1|TRBV29-1
TGCAGCGTTGAGGGTAGCGGGTTGTTTTTCTCCTACAATGAGCAGTTCTTC
CSVEGSGLFFSYNEQFF
>many|.|TRBJ2-7|TRBV29-1
TGCAGCGTTGAAGATGTGAGAGGGGACGAGCAGTACTTC
CSVEDVRGDEQYF
>.|TRBD1|TRBJ1-1|TRBV27
TGTGCCAGCAGTCCCCGATTTACAGGGGGCTTGAACACTGAAGCTTTCTTT
CASSPRFTGGLNTEAFF
>once|.|TRBJ1-4|TRBV5-1
TGCGCCAGCAGCCCGGACGGGTGGCGCGGTGAAAAACTGTTTTTT
CASSPDGWRGEKLFF
>.|.|TRBJ1-4|TRBV12-3/TRBV12-4
TGTGCCAGCAGTTTAGGGGGGGGAAGTGAAAAACTGTTTTTT
CASSLGGGSEKLFF
>many|.|TRBJ2-7|TRBV7-2
TGTGCCAGCTCGGCGGACAGTTTCTCCTACGAGCAGTACTTC
CASSADSFSYEQYF
>.|.|TRBJ2-2|TRBV12-3/TRBV12-4
TGTGCCAGCAGTTTATTCGGCAGGGGCGTCACGAACACCGGGGAGCTGTTTTTT
CASSLFGRGVTNTGELFF
>.|.|TRBJ2-7|TRBV5-1
TGCGCCAGCAGCTCCGCGGGCGAGCAGTACTTC
CASSSAGEQYF
>.|TRBD2|TRBJ2-3|TRBV6-1
TGTGCCAGCAGTGGCCTAGCGGGGGGACGCACAGATACGCAGTATTTT
CASSGLAGGRTDTQYF
>.|.|TRBJ2-1|TRBV7-3
TGTGCCAGCAGCCCAGGGCCTCGTAGTGAGCAGTTCTTC
CASSPGPRSEQFF
>few|.|TRBJ1-2|TRBV7-3
TGTGCCAGCAGCTTAAGCGGGCAGGGGAAGCCCACCTTC
CASSLSGQGKPTF
>.|.|TRBJ2-1|TRBV5-1
TGCGCCAGCAGCTTGGCCAGAGTCGTTGAGCAGTTCTTC
CASSLARVVEQFF
>few|.|TRBJ2-3|TRBV20-1
TGCAGTGCTGGCAAGAAGAGCACAGATACGCAGTATTTT
CSAGKKSTDTQYF
>many|.|TRBJ1-5|TRBV10-3
TGTGCCATCAGTGAGTCTATTGGGACGGGAAGCAATCAGCCCCAGCATTTT
CAISESIGTGSNQPQHF
>few|TRBD2|TRBJ2-1|TRBV7-9
TGTGCCAGCAGCCTGGGAACTAGCGGGGTTTTTAGCTCCTACAATGAGCAGTTCTTC
CASSLGTSGVFSSYNEQFF
>few|.|TRBJ2-7|TRBV20-1
TGCAGTGCTAATGCGGGGCTTTCCTACGAGCAGTACTTC
CSANAGLSYEQYF
>many|.|TRBJ2-7|TRBV28
TGTGCCAGCAGTCTACAGGCCTACGAGCAGTACTTC
CASSLQAYEQYF
>many|.|TRBJ2-4|TRBV5-5
TGTGCCAGCAGCTTGGTGACAACGGTGCGGATGGCCAAAAACATTCAGTACTTC
CASSLVTTVRMAKNIQYF
>few|.|TRBJ1-2|TRBV7-9
TGTGCCAGCAACTTACACGCACCTGACTATGGCTACACCTTC
CASNLHAPDYGYTF
>few|.|TRBJ2-5|TRBV21-1
TGTGCCAGCAGCAAACGAAGGGACAGGGAGAAGACCCAGTACTTC
CASSKRRDREKTQYF
>few|.|TRBJ2-1|TRBV7-2
TGTGCCAGCATTCCACAGCGCGTCTCAGATGAGCAGTTCTTC
CASIPQRVSDEQFF
>few|TRBD2|TRBJ2-1|TRBV6-6
TGTGCCGGCAGTTACATGGGCGGGGGGCCTGGGGAGCAGTTCTTC
CAGSYMGGGPGEQFF
>.|.|TRBJ1-6|TRBV20-1
TGCAGTGCTAGAGTGGTCAGCAATTCACCCCTCCACTTT
CSARVVSNSPLHF
>.|TRBD1|TRBJ1-2|TRBV5-1
TGCGCCAGCAGGATCGGGACAGGCCAACTCTATGGCTACACCTTC
CASRIGTGQLYGYTF
>few|TRBD2|TRBJ2-3|TRBV5-1
TGCGCCAGCAGCTTGGCCCTAGCGGGGCAAAGCACAGATACGCAGTATTTT
CASSLALAGQSTDTQYF
>.|.|TRBJ1-1|TRBV28
TGTGCCAGCAGCCTTAGTTTATCGAACACTGAAGCTTTCTTT
CASSLSLSNTEAFF
>.|TRBD1|TRBJ2-7|TRBV5-4
TGTGCCAGCAGCACGGGACAGGGACGACGGTCCTACGAGCAGTACTTC
CASSTGQGRRSYEQYF
>.|.|TRBJ2-6|TRBV5-1
TGCGCCAGCAGCCTCAGCGCAGGGAGACTTAGCTCTGGGACCAACGTCCTGACTTTC
CASSLSAGRLSSGTNVLTF
>.|.|TRBJ1-1|TRBV6-2/TRBV6-3
TGTGCCAGCAGTTACTTGGGGGAGCACACTGAAGCTTTCTTT
CASSYLGEHTEAFF
>.|.|TRBJ1-1|TRBV9
TGTGCCAGCAGCGTAAGGGTCTCAGCCACTGAAGCTTTCTTT
CASSVRVSATEAFF
>many|.|TRBJ2-1|TRBV12-3/TRBV12-4
TGTGCCAGCAGCCGCCCTGCTGGGCGGGGGCGGAATGAGCAGTTCTTC
CASSRPAGRGRNEQFF
>many|.|TRBJ2-3|TRBV29-1
TGCAGCGTCGGGCGGAGCGAGGGGGTGGATACGCAGTATTTT
CSVGRSEGVDTQYF